The next 29 T cell receptor beta chains were all read from a single sample in a study of T cell responses to AZD1222 COVID-19 vaccine. Profiling relied on immunoSEQ multiplex PCR, and the TCRdb table lists in-frame clones only, not all of them. The data contain roughly 150,000 clones, approximately 90% of them singletons. The material was peripheral blood, obtained on day 0 of MenACWY control vaccination. The receptors stem from an adult in good health.

The chain combines TRBV7-9 with TRBJ2-7; D call uncertain. V lost 6 bases and J lost 1, with 19 bases in between. The CDR3 is 16 residues long. Germline lookup yields CDR1 SEHNR and CDR2 FQNEAQ (reference sequence). The CDR3 DNA is TGTGCCAGCAGTGTCACCGATATGGAAAGGTCCTACGAGCAGTACTTC. It encodes CASSVTDMERSYEQYF.

The chain employs TRBV12-5 and TRBJ1-3; D gene unclear. V dropped 8 bases and J dropped 4 bases, with 12 bases sitting between them. The CDR3 extends over 13 amino acids. Germline loops: CDR1 LGHNT, CDR2 FRNRAP. DNA for the CDR3: TGTGCTAGTCGTATTTACTCCGGAAACACCATATATTTT. Protein product: CASRIYSGNTIYF.

The rearrangement joins TRBV2 to TRBJ2-3; tentatively, D is TRBD1 (5 bases). The CDR3 spans 14 residues. Germline values: CDR1 SNHLY, CDR2 FYNNEI. V was cut by 1 base and J by 14 bases, with 19 bases left in between. The CDR3 here is CASSEDSAGWQVYF. The CDR3 DNA is TGTGCCAGCAGTGAAGATAGTGCAGGGTGGCAGGTGTATTTT.

The chain is built from TRBV5-1 and TRBJ2-7; 9 nucleotides align to TRBD1. V shed 4 bases, J shed 5 bases, and the junction held 16 bases outside the gene matches. Germline V gene sequence: CDR1 SGHRS, CDR2 YFSETQ. The CDR3 runs 17 residues. CDR3 sequence reads: CASSLGQGDPRFHEQYF. For the CDR3, the DNA is TGCGCCAGCAGCCTGGGACAGGGAGACCCGAGGTTCCACGAGCAGTACTTC. Looking up the rest from reference TRBV5-1 and TRBJ2-7 gives the full variable domain: KAGVTQTPRYLIKTRGQQVTLSCSPISGHRSVSWYQQTPGQGLQFLFEYFSETQRNKGNFPGRFSGRQFSNSRSEMNVSTLELGDSALYLCASSLGQGDPRFHEQYFGPGTRLTVT.

The chain joins TRBV27 to TRBJ2-7; 10 nucleotides align to TRBD2. The trim removed 5 bases at V and 3 bases at J, leaving 7 bases unmatched. Germline CDR1 and CDR2: MNHEY and SMNVEV (reference sequence). This CDR3 is built from 15 residues. CDR3 residues: CASSGPSGGLYEQYF. CDR3 nucleotide sequence: TGTGCCAGCAGTGGACCTAGCGGGGGCCTCTACGAGCAGTACTTC.

The chain uses TRBV7-9 and TRBJ2-1; TRBD1 matches at 8 bases. Per germline, CDR1 SEHNR and CDR2 FQNEAQ (reference sequence). CDR3 length: 15 amino acids. The J segment lost 7 bases and the V segment lost 1 base, leaving 6 bases of the junction unmatched. CDR3 amino acids: CASSLGQGARNEQFF. The CDR3 DNA follows: TGTGCCAGCAGCTTAGGCCAGGGGGCTCGGAATGAGCAGTTCTTC.

The rearrangement joins TRBV7-8 to TRBJ1-1; D may be TRBD1 (5 bases). This CDR3 is 16 amino acids long. The germline CDR1 and CDR2 sequences are SGHVS and FQNEAQ. Trimming took off 4 bases at V and 2 bases at J, with 17 bases between the two ends. The CDR3 region is CASSSAYRLSNTEAFF. CDR3 coding DNA: TGTGCCAGCAGCTCCGCCTACAGGTTGAGCAACACTGAAGCTTTCTTT.

The V call is TRBV9, the J call TRBJ2-7; no clear D. Trimming stripped 0 bases from V and 3 bases from J, with 7 bases between. In germline, CDR1 is SGDLS, CDR2 YYNGEE. The CDR3 consists of 13 residues. The CDR3 DNA reads as TGTGCCAGCAGCGTAGATCCCGTCTACGAGCAGTACTTC. It encodes CASSVDPVYEQYF.

The chain employs TRBV10-3 and TRBJ1-3; 8 nucleotides match TRBD1. Germline assignment: CDR1 ENHRY and CDR2 SYGVKD. The CDR3 has 12 residues. With 10 bases clipped from V and 4 bases from J, the junction kept 3 bases outside the gene matches. The CDR3 sequence is CATTGDGNTIYF. The CDR3 coding sequence is TGTGCCACGACAGGGGACGGAAACACCATATATTTT.

This rearrangement joins TRBV6-2 or TRBV6-3 to TRBJ1-1; D is possibly TRBD1 (6 bases). CDR3 size: 12 residues. Trimming shortened V by 2 bases and J by 8 bases, and 9 bases separated the two germline ends. Germline loops: CDR1 MNHEY, CDR2 SVGEGT. CDR3 sequence: CASSYLRGEAFF. The CDR3 DNA reads TGTGCCAGCAGTTACCTTAGGGGGGAAGCTTTCTTT.

This clone was recorded only once. This rearrangement joins TRBV29-1 to TRBJ1-2; perhaps TRBD1 as D (5 bases). Germline loops: CDR1 SQVTM, CDR2 ANQGSEA. The V end was cut by 7 bases, the J end by 1 base, with 16 bases between. The CDR3 covers 14 residues. CDR3 amino acids: CSGLLDTLNYGYTF. In DNA form, the CDR3 reads TGCAGCGGGCTTTTGGACACACTTAACTATGGCTACACCTTC. Together with reference TRBV29-1 and TRBJ1-2, the CDR3 gives the full variable domain: SAVISQKPSRDICQRGTSLTIQCQVDSQVTMMFWYRQQPGQSLTLIATANQGSEATYESGFVIDKFPISRPNLTFSTLTVSNMSPEDSSIYLCSGLLDTLNYGYTFGSGTRLTVV.

The V gene is TRBV19, the J gene TRBJ1-4; no clear D. Germline lookup yields CDR1 LNHDA and CDR2 SQIVND (reference sequence). The CDR3 totals 13 residues. The V gene lost 10 bases and the J gene lost 2 bases, with 11 bases spanning the gap. CDR3 in amino acids: CATVGRTNEKLFF. Here the CDR3 DNA reads TGTGCCACGGTGGGAAGGACTAATGAAAAACTGTTTTTT.

This rearrangement joins TRBV5-1 to TRBJ2-7; 8 nucleotides line up with TRBD2. Germline V gene data show CDR1 as SGHRS and CDR2 as YFSETQ. V lost 1 base and J lost 5; bases outside the gene matches: 8. The CDR3 consists of 15 residues. CDR3 sequence: CASSLTRGGADEQYF. The DNA of the CDR3 is TGCGCCAGCAGCTTGACCCGGGGGGGCGCTGACGAGCAGTACTTC.

The chain links TRBV10-3 to TRBJ2-2; D may be TRBD1 (6 bases). This CDR3 is 16 amino acids long. The germline V gene has CDR1 ENHRY and CDR2 SYGVKD. Trimming took 6 bases from V and 1 from J, leaving 15 bases between them. CDR3 residues: CAIRATMDRNTGELFF. The CDR3, as DNA: TGTGCCATCAGGGCCACCATGGACAGGAACACCGGGGAGCTGTTTTTT.

CDR3 bases: TGTGCCACCGCTAACCAAGAGACCCAGTACTTC. This encodes CATANQETQYF. This chain uses TRBV24-1 with TRBJ2-5; D is unresolved. CDR3 length: 11 residues. The germline V gene has CDR1 KGHDR and CDR2 SFDVKD. V was clipped by 9 bases and J by 0 bases, with 4 bases between them.

The rearrangement uses TRBV27 and TRBJ2-3; D is unclear. Trimming took off 5 bases at V and 1 base at J, with 10 bases between the two ends. Germline V lookup: CDR1 MNHEY, CDR2 SMNVEV (reference sequence). The CDR3 runs 14 residues. The CDR3 reads CASSPSRGTDTQYF. The CDR3 coding sequence is TGTGCCAGCAGTCCATCTAGGGGCACAGATACGCAGTATTTT.

This rearrangement joins TRBV30 to TRBJ1-1; D is unresolved. The CDR3 is 16 amino acids. V lost 2 bases, J lost 1 base, and 17 bases lay in between. Germline CDR1 GTSNPN, CDR2 SVGIG (reference sequence). The CDR3 DNA reads TGTGCCTGGAGTTCCCATAATGTCCGGGCGAACACTGAAGCTTTCTTT. As protein: CAWSSHNVRANTEAFF.

The chain couples TRBV19 to TRBJ2-1; D is undetermined. The CDR3 contains 16 residues. The V and J ends lost 4 bases and 0 bases respectively, with 13 bases between them. Looked up from germline, CDR1 is LNHDA and CDR2 is SQIVND (reference sequence). CDR3 in amino acids: CASSKIGDASYNEQFF. The CDR3 DNA sequence: TGTGCCAGTAGTAAGATCGGTGACGCCTCCTACAATGAGCAGTTCTTC.

Comment on this clone: The identical CDR3 is also encoded by other nucleotide sequences in the sample. The chain uses TRBV28 and TRBJ2-5; D may correspond to TRBD1 or TRBD2 (7 bases each). Germline assignment: CDR1 MDHEN and CDR2 SYDVKM. The V end was cut by 3 bases, the J end by 4 bases, with 12 bases between. The CDR3 extends over 14 amino acids. The CDR3 spells CASSLGGGGETQYF. The DNA for the CDR3 is TGTGCCAGCAGTTTGGGAGGGGGCGGAGAGACCCAGTACTTC.

This rearrangement joins TRBV11-3 to TRBJ1-2; D is possibly TRBD1 (6 bases). Trimming took off 5 bases at V and 5 bases at J, with 18 bases between the two ends. The CDR3 has 15 amino acids. Germline CDR1 and CDR2: SGHNT and YENEEA. CDR3 loop: CASSPDPQGLYGYTF. In DNA form, the CDR3 reads TGTGCCAGCAGCCCAGACCCACAGGGATTGTATGGCTACACCTTC. The variable domain in full, with the rest retrieved from reference TRBV11-3 and TRBJ1-2, is EAGVVQSPRYKIIEKKQPVAFWCNPISGHNTLYWYLQNLGQGPELLIRYENEEAVDDSQLPKDRFSAERLKGVDSTLKIQPAELGDSAVYLCASSPDPQGLYGYTFGSGTRLTVV.

The chain uses TRBV28 and TRBJ2-1, with D perhaps TRBD2 (6 bases). Germline V gene data show CDR1 as MDHEN and CDR2 as SYDVKM. This CDR3 has 13 amino acids. V was pared by 10 bases and J by 4 bases, with 14 bases between. CDR3 residues: CATQNGGYNEQFF. The DNA of the CDR3 is TGTGCCACCCAAAATGGGGGGTACAATGAGCAGTTCTTC.

J is TRBJ2-7 and V is TRBV7-2; D uncertain. Trimming took 3 bases from V and 2 from J, leaving 8 bases between them. Germline values: CDR1 SGHTA, CDR2 FQGNSA. This CDR3 has 13 amino acids. CDR3 region: CASSLEPAYEQYF. The CDR3 DNA is TGTGCCAGCAGCTTGGAGCCAGCCTACGAGCAGTACTTC.

The chain carries TRBV27 and TRBJ1-1; D gene unclear. The germline V gene has CDR1 MNHEY and CDR2 SMNVEV (reference sequence). The CDR3 totals 14 residues. The ends were cut back, 2 bases at V and 0 bases at J, with 7 bases in the middle. The CDR3 region is CASSLNSMNTEAFF. The DNA for the CDR3 is TGTGCCAGCAGTTTAAACAGCATGAACACTGAAGCTTTCTTT.

V is TRBV7-2 and J is TRBJ2-2; 9 bases agree with TRBD2. The germline CDR1 and CDR2 sequences are SGHTA and FQGNSA. CDR3 length: 16 amino acids. The J segment lost 1 base and the V segment lost 5 bases, leaving 5 bases of the junction unmatched. CDR3 coding DNA: TGTGCCAGCAGCCCCACTAGCGGGCGGAACACCGGGGAGCTGTTTTTT. Translated, it gives CASSPTSGRNTGELFF.

The DNA for the CDR3 is TGTGCCAGCAGTTTTCTCCCAAGGACAGGGGCTAACTATGGCTACACCTTC. Translated: CASSFLPRTGANYGYTF. This chain links TRBV28 with TRBJ1-2; TRBD1 aligns across 9 bases. V trimming: 3 bases; J trimming: 0 bases; junction bases outside the gene matches: 8. The CDR3 contains 17 residues. Germline CDR1 and CDR2: MDHEN and SYDVKM.

The genes are TRBV7-9 and TRBJ1-5; 10 bases are a match to TRBD1. Germline CDR1 SEHNR, CDR2 FQNEAQ (reference sequence). CDR3 length: 16 amino acids. With V trimmed by 5 bases and J by 3 bases, 7 bases remained unmatched. CDR3 loop: CASSKTGGGFNQPQHF. The CDR3 coding sequence is TGTGCCAGCAGCAAGACAGGGGGCGGTTTCAATCAGCCCCAGCATTTT. The full variable domain, with the rest looked up from reference TRBV7-9 and TRBJ1-5, is DTGVSQNPRHKITKRGQNVTFRCDPISEHNRLYWYRQTLGQGPEFLTYFQNEAQLEKSRLLSDRFSAERPKGSFSTLEIQRTEQGDSAMYLCASSKTGGGFNQPQHFGDGTRLSIL.

The chain links TRBV19 to TRBJ1-2; 11 nucleotides line up with TRBD1. The CDR3 runs 14 residues. The V segment lost 9 bases and the J segment 4 bases; nucleotides outside the gene matches: 7. The germline gives CDR1 LNHDA, CDR2 SQIVND (reference sequence). The CDR3 DNA reads TGTGCCAGCGGGGGACAGGGGGTTTCCTATGGCTACACCTTC. This codes for CASGGQGVSYGYTF.

The chain recombines TRBV4-2 with TRBJ1-1; 7 positions agree with TRBD1. The CDR3 spans 16 residues. V lost 0 bases, J lost 9 bases, and 13 bases stayed unmatched. In germline, CDR1 is LGHNA, CDR2 YNFKEQ. Here the CDR3 reads CASSQDRMAETGKAFF. CDR3 sequence (DNA): TGTGCCAGCAGCCAAGATAGGATGGCCGAGACAGGGAAAGCTTTCTTT.

The gene calls are TRBV7-8 and TRBJ2-1, with 15 bases matching TRBD2. Looked up from germline, CDR1 is SGHVS and CDR2 is FQNEAQ. CDR3 length: 18 residues. J lost 5 bases, V lost 5 bases, and 10 bases had no gene match. The CDR3: CASSIMGLAGGIHNEQFF. The CDR3 DNA follows: TGTGCCAGCAGCATAATGGGACTAGCGGGGGGCATTCACAATGAGCAGTTCTTC.